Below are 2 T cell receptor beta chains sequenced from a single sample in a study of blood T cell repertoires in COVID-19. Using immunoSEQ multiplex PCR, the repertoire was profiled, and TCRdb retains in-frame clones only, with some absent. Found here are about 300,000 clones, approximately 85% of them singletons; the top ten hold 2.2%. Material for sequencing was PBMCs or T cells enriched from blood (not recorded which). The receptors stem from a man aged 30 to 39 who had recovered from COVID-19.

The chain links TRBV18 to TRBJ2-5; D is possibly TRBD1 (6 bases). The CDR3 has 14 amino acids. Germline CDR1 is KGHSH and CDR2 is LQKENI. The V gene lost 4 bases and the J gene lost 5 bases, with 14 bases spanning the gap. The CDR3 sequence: CASSRAGELETQYF. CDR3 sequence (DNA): TGTGCCAGCTCACGGGCAGGGGAGTTGGAGACCCAGTACTTC.

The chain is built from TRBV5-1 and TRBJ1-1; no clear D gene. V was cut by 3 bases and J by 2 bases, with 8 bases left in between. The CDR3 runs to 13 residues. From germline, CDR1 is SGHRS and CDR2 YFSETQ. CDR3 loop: CASSSGFNTEAFF. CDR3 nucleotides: TGCGCCAGCAGCTCGGGATTCAACACTGAAGCTTTCTTT.